This T cell receptor beta chain was recovered during a study of T cell responses to AZD1222 COVID-19 vaccine. Germline CDR1 and CDR2: SGHRS and YFSETQ. CDR3 length: 15 residues. V was clipped by 4 bases and J by 5 bases; unmatched bases: 6. Pooled samples include second doses given at about 4 or 12 weeks. Some clones are missing from TCRdb's copy, which holds only in-frame ones; the method was immunoSEQ multiplex PCR. The table shows 120,000 to 150,000 clones, with more than 70% occurring only once. V and J are TRBV5-1 and TRBJ2-4, with 10 bases that match TRBD1. The source was peripheral blood, collected 28 days after the second AZD1222 dose. The source is an adult who received the AZD1222 COVID-19 vaccine. The CDR3 nucleotides read TGCGCCAGCAGCCCCCTGACAGGGGGCGAAAACATTCAGTACTTC. Its protein is CASSPLTGGENIQYF.